A single TCR beta chain is shown here with its context. This specimen comes from a study of blood T cells in healthy people across ages. Looking at the study overall: The capture of about one barcoded beta molecule per two T cells was achieved by template switching.

Whenever a sample was processed, at least 6 million PBMCs were isolated. The V and J ends lost 2 bases and 0 bases respectively, with 9 bases between them. Germline CDR1 SGHVS, CDR2 FNYEAQ. The CDR3 is 15 amino acids. Primed by a sample-barcoded 5' primer and a J-beta primer mix, a second PCR proceeded for roughly 7 to 12 cycles. TCRdb analysed the 5' RACE reads with MiXCR anew, one entry per CDR3 protein. The sample includes about 800,000 distinct CDR3 sequences, 20% to 25% of them seen just once. This same sample was also taken into another study, of T cells of mothers and their children.

The sample comprised blood. The V call is TRBV7-6, the J call TRBJ2-3; maybe TRBD1 (5 bases). The TCR originated in a boy aged 5-17 years in good health. The CDR3 protein is CASSLTGWSTDTQYF. In DNA form, the CDR3 reads TGTGCCAGCAGCTTAACAGGATGGAGCACAGATACGCAGTATTTT.